The 14 T cell receptor beta chains below all came from one sample that was sequenced in a study of regulatory T cells in long-lasting Graves disease. The time point is: persistent/refractory GD, antithyroid drugs over 5 years with positive TRAb. Generation of the TCR library employed RNA extracted from PBMCs. With iRepertoire HTBI primers and Arm-PCR of CDR3 regions, TCR beta libraries were built. TCRdb ran MiXCR on the multiplex PCR reads and lists one entry per CDR3 protein. The sample has over 450,000 distinct CDR3 sequences, 20% to 25% seen once; the top ten hold roughly 7%. Material: peripheral blood mononuclear cells (PBMCs), obtained when the disease was refractory, from a patient treated with antithyroid drugs. These receptors all stem from a female donor with Graves disease.

About this clonotype: This may stem from a read error, because a much larger clone lies one nucleotide away. This chain's CDR3 is CASSILQGWMQETRYF. The CDR3 DNA sequence: TGTGCCAGCAGTATCCTACAGGGGTGGATGCAAGAGACCCGGTACTTC. V usage is TRBV28 and J usage is TRBJ2-5; TRBD1 matches 7 bases. CDR3 length equals 16 residues. CDR1 MDHEN and CDR2 SYDVKM come from the germline V gene.

As for this clonotype: Because the CDR3 is missing its conserved closing phenylalanine or tryptophan, this is likely a read error. The rearrangement links TRBV12-3 or TRBV12-4 to TRBJ2-5; TRBD2 is a possible D gene (6 bases). The CDR3 is 16 residues long. This chain's CDR3 is CASNLPGATSQETQYS. The CDR3 DNA is TGTGCCAGCAATTTACCCGGGGCGACTAGCCAAGAGACCCAGTACTCC.

This clonotype showed up many times. J is TRBJ1-1 and V is TRBV28; TRBD1 is a possible D gene (6 bases). With 7 bases removed from V and 1 base from J, the gap between germline ends came to 13 bases. The CDR3 runs to 14 residues. Germline-derived CDR1 and CDR2 are MDHEN and SYDVKM. In DNA form, the CDR3 reads TGTGCCAGCAACTGGGACATGGGGAACACTGAAGCTTTCTTT. Protein product: CASNWDMGNTEAFF.

This clonotype was seen a handful of times. The chain links TRBV20-1 to TRBJ2-7; TRBD2 matches at 8 bases. V was clipped by 5 bases and J by 5 bases; unmatched bases: 8. Per the germline V gene, CDR1 is DFQATT and CDR2 is SNEGSKA (reference sequence). CDR3 size: 13 residues. The CDR3 is CSALRAGENEQYF. CDR3 coding DNA: TGCAGTGCTCTTAGAGCGGGAGAGAACGAGCAGTACTTC.

This clonotype was seen only a few times. The V call is TRBV12-3 or TRBV12-4, the J call TRBJ2-2; TRBD2 might be the D (5 bases). This CDR3 is 17 amino acids long. Trimming removed 2 bases at V and 0 bases at J, with 13 bases between. The CDR3 loop reads CASSLSRGRPNTGELFF. CDR3 bases: TGTGCCAGCAGTTTAAGTCGGGGAAGACCGAACACCGGGGAGCTGTTTTTT.

The table lists this clonotype with a few counts. The chain is built from TRBV2 and TRBJ2-2; D is perhaps TRBD1 (6 bases). V was clipped by 7 bases and J by 2 bases, with 11 bases between them. The CDR3 loop spans 14 amino acids. The germline gives CDR1 SNHLY, CDR2 FYNNEI. CDR3 in amino acids: CASTPRGNTGELFF. CDR3 bases: TGTGCCAGCACCCCCAGGGGCAACACCGGGGAGCTGTTTTTT.

At least ten counts were recorded for this clonotype. The V call is TRBV12-3 or TRBV12-4, the J call TRBJ2-7; no definite D call. This CDR3 spans 12 amino acids. Trimming pared 6 bases from V and 6 bases from J, leaving 12 bases between. CDR3 region: CASSAGEFEQYF. CDR3 bases: TGTGCCAGCAGCGCAGGAGAGTTCGAGCAGTACTTC.

The gene calls are TRBV6-1 and TRBJ1-5; D possibly corresponds to TRBD1 (5 bases). V gave up 2 bases and J gave up 2 bases, with 19 bases separating them. Germline lookup yields CDR1 MNHNS and CDR2 SASEGT. This CDR3 has 18 amino acids. In DNA, the CDR3 is TGTGCCAGCAGTGAACAGGGAGGAGGGGTACATGGCAATCAGCCCCAGCATTTT. This encodes CASSEQGGGVHGNQPQHF.

The chain joins TRBV7-8 to TRBJ1-5, with a weak D call TRBD1 (5 bases). CDR1 SGHVS and CDR2 FQNEAQ come from the germline V gene. This CDR3 has 13 residues. Trimming cost V 5 bases and J 3 bases, with 8 bases left between them. The CDR3 region is CASSTGANQPQHF. In nucleotides, the CDR3 is TGTGCCAGCAGCACAGGAGCCAATCAGCCCCAGCATTTT.

This clonotype has at least ten counts. The CDR3 protein is CASSLGGVYGYTF. DNA for the CDR3: TGTGCCAGCAGCTTAGGAGGTGTCTATGGCTACACCTTC. The chain is built from TRBV7-2 and TRBJ1-2; no firm D call. From germline, CDR1 is SGHTA and CDR2 FQGNSA. The CDR3 has 13 amino acids. Trimming stripped 1 base from V and 4 bases from J, with 7 bases between.

At least ten counts were recorded for this clonotype. The J gene is TRBJ1-6, the V gene TRBV12-3 or TRBV12-4, with TRBD1 as a possible D gene (5 bases). This CDR3 has 16 residues. The V end was cut by 4 bases, the J end by 7 bases, with 17 bases between. CDR3 sequence reads: CASSSTAGGVNSPLHF. DNA of the CDR3: TGTGCCAGCAGTTCAACCGCGGGGGGTGTAAATTCACCCCTCCACTTT.

This rearrangement joins TRBV7-9 to TRBJ1-1; tentatively, D is TRBD1 (5 bases). The V and J ends lost 4 bases and 7 bases respectively, with 10 bases between them. The CDR3 loop spans 12 amino acids. From germline, CDR1 is SEHNR and CDR2 FQNEAQ (reference sequence). CDR3 sequence: CASSSDRLEAFF. In DNA form, the CDR3 reads TGTGCCAGCAGCTCCGACAGACTTGAAGCTTTCTTT.

This chain uses TRBV29-1 with TRBJ2-2; 9 bases fit TRBD2. Germline V gives CDR1 SQVTM, CDR2 ANQGSEA. With V trimmed by 5 bases and J by 4 bases, 11 bases remained unmatched. This CDR3 comprises 16 residues. CDR3 amino acids: CSVNTRGSGGTGELFF. Written as DNA, the CDR3 is TGCAGCGTTAACACCCGGGGTAGCGGGGGCACCGGGGAGCTGTTTTTT.

This clonotype came up many times. This chain links TRBV28 with TRBJ2-7, with TRBD2 matching 8 bases. V lost 6 bases, J lost 4 bases, and 8 bases stayed unmatched. This CDR3 has 14 residues. Germline V gene lookup returns CDR1 MDHEN and CDR2 SYDVKM. Here the CDR3 DNA reads TGTGCCAGCAGATCCGGGCTAGCGGGTTACGAGCAGTACTTC. Its translation: CASRSGLAGYEQYF.